The rows below give T cell receptor beta chains drawn from one sample of a study of OX40 agonist ivuxolimab in advanced cancers. Data came from immunoSEQ multiplex PCR; TCRdb stores just in-frame clones and leaves some out. The table has 20,000 to 30,000 clones, 85% to 90% seen once. The sequencing used CD4+ or CD8+ T cells sorted from blood, collected in a trial of the OX40 agonist ivuxolimab. The receptors were sampled from an adult with an advanced solid tumor such as melanoma, head and neck, liver or kidney cancer. The CDR3 runs from the conserved cysteine through the conserved F or W. The D gene is left open where the match is weak. The size entry is marked missing in some rows and otherwise reads once, few, many or a size class.

d_gene,j_gene,abundance,v_gene,CDR3aa,CDR3nt
NA,TRBJ1-1,NA,TRBV11-2,CASSLDVGPNTEAFF,TGTGCCAGCAGCTTAGATGTCGGCCCGAACACTGAAGCTTTCTTT
NA,TRBJ1-1,NA,TRBV19,CASFESGRMNTEAFF,TGTGCCAGTTTCGAGTCGGGCAGGATGAACACTGAAGCTTTCTTT
TRBD2,TRBJ2-7,NA,TRBV14,CASSPGLAGYEQYF,TGTGCCAGCTCCCCGGGACTAGCGGGGTACGAGCAGTACTTC
TRBD2,TRBJ2-3,once,TRBV13,CASSPLGASGRADTQYF,TGTGCCAGCAGCCCCCTGGGGGCTAGCGGGAGGGCAGATACGCAGTATTTT
TRBD1,TRBJ2-7,once,TRBV15,CATSPQGAYEQYF,TGTGCCACCAGTCCACAGGGGGCCTACGAGCAGTACTTC
TRBD2,TRBJ2-3,NA,TRBV27,CASSLITSGGRTDTQYF,TGTGCCAGCAGTTTAATTACTAGCGGGGGCCGCACAGATACGCAGTATTTT
NA,TRBJ2-2,NA,TRBV27,CASSWGLSRPGELFF,TGTGCCAGCAGTTGGGGACTTTCAAGGCCCGGGGAGCTGTTTTTT
TRBD1,TRBJ2-2,once,TRBV9,CASSDPTGTGEKGDTGELFF,TGTGCCAGCAGCGATCCCACCGGGACAGGGGAAAAGGGGGACACCGGGGAGCTGTTTTTT
NA,TRBJ1-1,once,TRBV11-1,CASSPLPRRADTEAFF,TGTGCCAGCAGCCCTCTACCAAGGAGGGCGGACACTGAAGCTTTCTTT
NA,TRBJ2-4,NA,TRBV29-1,CSAITGNENIQYF,TGCAGCGCTATTACAGGGAACGAAAACATTCAGTACTTC
NA,TRBJ2-1,NA,TRBV7-2,CASSPDLGNEQFF,TGTGCCAGCAGCCCAGACCTAGGAAATGAGCAGTTCTTC
NA,TRBJ2-2,NA,TRBV19,CASSPSFSHTGELFF,TGTGCCAGTAGTCCGTCCTTTAGCCACACCGGGGAGCTGTTTTTT
NA,TRBJ2-1,NA,TRBV4-1,CASSQVGDNEQFF,TGCGCCAGCAGCCAAGTTGGAGACAATGAGCAGTTCTTC
NA,TRBJ2-7,NA,TRBV5-1,CASSLEGSPPYEQYF,TGCGCCAGCAGCTTGGAAGGGAGTCCCCCCTACGAGCAGTACTTC
NA,TRBJ1-2,NA,TRBV5-5,CASSLGDGNYGYTF,TGTGCCAGCAGCTTGGGGGACGGAAACTATGGCTACACCTTC
NA,TRBJ2-4,NA,TRBV2,CASSESEIAKNIQYF,TGTGCCAGCAGTGAGAGCGAGATAGCCAAAAACATTCAGTACTTC
TRBD2,TRBJ2-1,NA,TRBV27,CASSFPSTSSNEQFF,TGTGCCAGCAGTTTTCCGTCGACTAGCAGCAATGAGCAGTTCTTC
NA,TRBJ2-7,NA,TRBV15,CATSRESSPHEQYF,TGTGCCACCAGCAGAGAGAGTAGCCCCCACGAGCAGTACTTC
NA,TRBJ2-7,NA,TRBV6-5,CASSYGFEQYF,TGTGCCAGCAGTTACGGGTTCGAGCAGTACTTC
TRBD2,TRBJ2-1,once,TRBV7-3,CASSFSAGRLAANEQFF,TGTGCCAGCAGCTTCTCGGCGGGGAGACTAGCGGCCAATGAGCAGTTCTTC
TRBD2,TRBJ2-1,NA,TRBV28,CASSPRTSGRNEQFF,TGTGCCAGCAGCCCTAGGACTAGCGGGAGGAATGAGCAGTTCTTC
TRBD1,TRBJ1-2,few,TRBV7-9,CASSQTGGAYGYTF,TGTGCCAGCAGTCAGACAGGGGGCGCCTATGGCTACACCTTC
TRBD1,TRBJ2-7,NA,TRBV30,CAWNQGAGSYEQYF,TGTGCCTGGAACCAGGGGGCTGGGAGCTACGAGCAGTACTTC